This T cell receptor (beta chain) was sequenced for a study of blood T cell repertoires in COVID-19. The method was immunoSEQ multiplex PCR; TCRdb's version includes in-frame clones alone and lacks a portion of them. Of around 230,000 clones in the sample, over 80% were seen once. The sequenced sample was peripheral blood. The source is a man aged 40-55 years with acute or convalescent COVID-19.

The CDR3 is CASSIARGYGYTF. The DNA of the CDR3 is TGCGCCAGCAGCATCGCCAGGGGCTATGGCTACACCTTC. V and J are TRBV5-1 and TRBJ1-2; weak D call: TRBD1 (6 bases). Trimming cost V 4 bases and J 4 bases, with 11 bases left between them. Per germline, CDR1 SGHRS and CDR2 YFSETQ. The CDR3 covers 13 residues.